This entry lists 30 T cell receptor beta chains sequenced from one sample in a study of T cell changes during pregnancy in multiple sclerosis. Libraries were prepared by immunoSEQ multiplex PCR; TCRdb keeps only in-frame clonotypes and omits some of them. This table holds approximately 65,000 clones, more than 75% found once. The sequenced sample was peripheral blood, obtained in the third trimester of pregnancy. The receptor set was obtained from a female donor in good health, enrolled as a control in a pregnancy study.

The V gene is TRBV30, the J gene TRBJ2-7; 12 bases fit TRBD2. Germline V gene sequence: CDR1 GTSNPN, CDR2 SVGIG (reference sequence). This CDR3 is 16 amino acids long. V dropped 3 bases and J dropped 0; count of bases not matched to a gene: 6. This CDR3 reads CAWRLAGGLRSYEQYF. The CDR3 nucleotides are TGTGCCTGGAGACTAGCGGGGGGATTGCGCTCCTACGAGCAGTACTTC.

This sequence joins TRBV6-6 and TRBJ1-2; 7 bases are shared with TRBD1. The germline CDR1 and CDR2 sequences are MNHNY and SVGAGI (reference sequence). V trimming: 7 bases; J trimming: 10 bases; junction bases outside the gene matches: 18. The CDR3 extends over 15 amino acids. The CDR3 region has the DNA TGTGCCAGCATCTTGGGTGGGGGACAGTCGAACCCCTACACCTTC. Translated: CASILGGGQSNPYTF.

This clone was counted only a few times. The V gene is TRBV11-2, the J gene TRBJ1-1; TRBD1 agrees at 11 bases. With 3 bases clipped from V and 1 base from J, the junction kept 4 bases outside the gene matches. Germline V CDR1 and CDR2: SGHAT, FQNNGV. The CDR3 covers 16 residues. As DNA, the CDR3 is TGTGCCAGCAGCTTGTATGGGACAGGGGGGAACACTGAAGCTTTCTTT. Residues: CASSLYGTGGNTEAFF.

This chain connects TRBV5-1 to TRBJ2-7; 11 bases line up with TRBD1. This CDR3 contains 15 residues. With 3 bases clipped from V and 4 bases from J, the junction kept 6 bases outside the gene matches. The germline CDR1 and CDR2 sequences are SGHRS and YFSETQ. CDR3 amino acids: CASSSQGTGGYEQYF. The CDR3 nucleotides read TGCGCCAGCAGCTCGCAAGGGACAGGGGGGTACGAGCAGTACTTC.

V gene TRBV20-1 combines with J gene TRBJ2-7; no reliable D call. CDR1 DFQATT and CDR2 SNEGSKA come from the germline V gene (reference sequence). The CDR3 length is 11 residues. Trimming cost V 2 bases and J 6 bases, with 8 bases left between them. The CDR3 DNA is TGCAGTGCTAGATATACGGGCGAGCAGTACTTC. It translates to CSARYTGEQYF.

The chain joins TRBV28 to TRBJ1-5; 10 bases agree with TRBD1. Germline-derived CDR1 and CDR2 are MDHEN and SYDVKM. This CDR3 comprises 14 residues. After removal of 6 bases from V and 8 bases from J, the junction contained 7 bases not matched to a gene. This chain's CDR3 is CASRLGTGDKPQHF. CDR3 sequence (DNA): TGTGCCAGCAGACTCGGGACAGGGGATAAGCCCCAGCATTTT.

The genes are TRBV11-3 and TRBJ2-3, with 7 nucleotides matching TRBD2. CDR1 and CDR2 (germline): SGHNT, YENEEA. CDR3 length: 16 amino acids. With 5 bases clipped from V and 2 bases from J, the junction kept 10 bases outside the gene matches. The CDR3 sequence: CASSPSWGGDTDTQYF. The CDR3 bases are TGTGCCAGCAGCCCAAGCTGGGGGGGGGACACAGATACGCAGTATTTT. The complete variable domain, with remaining parts taken from reference TRBV11-3 and TRBJ2-3, reads EAGVVQSPRYKIIEKKQPVAFWCNPISGHNTLYWYLQNLGQGPELLIRYENEEAVDDSQLPKDRFSAERLKGVDSTLKIQPAELGDSAVYLCASSPSWGGDTDTQYFGPGTRLTVL.

V is TRBV15 and J is TRBJ1-4; D remains unclear. V gave up 0 bases and J gave up 5 bases, with 10 bases separating them. This CDR3 contains 15 residues. The V gene's germline CDR1 is LNHNV and CDR2 YYDKDF (reference sequence). For the CDR3, the DNA is TGTGCCACCAGCAGAGATTATAGTCGGAATGAAAAACTGTTTTTT. Amino acid sequence: CATSRDYSRNEKLFF.

The chain joins TRBV18 to TRBJ2-1, with 7 bases matching TRBD2. The J segment lost 3 bases and the V segment lost 2 bases, leaving 4 bases of the junction unmatched. In germline, CDR1 is KGHSH, CDR2 LQKENI. The CDR3 is 15 amino acids. In DNA form, the CDR3 reads TGTGCCAGCTCACCAGGGACTAATATCTACAATGAGCAGTTCTTC. Its protein is CASSPGTNIYNEQFF.

The chain recombines TRBV27 with TRBJ2-1; D is undetermined. Germline V gene lookup returns CDR1 MNHEY and CDR2 SMNVEV (reference sequence). There are 13 residues in the CDR3. V lost 9 bases, J lost 0 bases, and 9 bases lay in between. CDR3 amino acids: CASQLSSYNEQFF. The CDR3 DNA reads TGTGCCAGTCAACTGAGCTCCTACAATGAGCAGTTCTTC.

This clone has a handful of counts. The CDR3 bases are TGTGCCAGCAGTGGCAGGGGCGACACCGGGGAGCTGTTTTTT. Its protein product is CASSGRGDTGELFF. This chain joins TRBV6-4 and TRBJ2-2, with D possibly TRBD1 on 6 matching bases. The CDR3 is made up of 14 amino acids. CDR1 and CDR2 from the germline V gene are MRHNA and SNTAGT. V was clipped by 4 bases and J by 3 bases, with 9 bases between them.

This rearrangement joins TRBV19 to TRBJ1-1, with 9 bases aligning to TRBD1. Germline lookup yields CDR1 LNHDA and CDR2 SQIVND (reference sequence). The CDR3 contains 12 residues. V shed 6 bases and J 6 bases; nucleotides not matched to a gene: 2. This chain's CDR3 is CASRGQGPEAFF. The CDR3 DNA is TGTGCCAGTAGGGGACAGGGACCTGAAGCTTTCTTT.

The chain has TRBV4-3 and TRBJ2-7; 12 nucleotides match TRBD1. The germline V gene encodes CDR1 LGHNA and CDR2 YSLEER. Trimming at V came to 0 bases and at J to 5 bases, leaving 17 bases not matched to a gene. The length of the CDR3 is 20 residues. CDR3 protein: CASSQDLQGRWGQGANEQYF. The CDR3 DNA follows: TGCGCCAGCAGCCAAGATCTTCAAGGTCGTTGGGGACAGGGGGCCAACGAGCAGTACTTC.

The chain couples TRBV11-2 to TRBJ2-1; 11 bases are a match to TRBD1. There are 15 residues in the CDR3. CDR1 SGHAT and CDR2 FQNNGV come from the germline V gene. The V segment lost 5 bases and the J segment 0 bases; nucleotides outside the gene matches: 0. The CDR3: CASSGTGGSYNEQFF. The CDR3 region has the DNA TGTGCCAGCAGCGGGACAGGGGGCTCCTACAATGAGCAGTTCTTC. The complete variable domain, with remaining parts taken from reference TRBV11-2 and TRBJ2-1, reads EAGVAQSPRYKIIEKRQSVAFWCNPISGHATLYWYQQILGQGPKLLIQFQNNGVVDDSQLPKDRFSAERLKGVDSTLKIQPAKLEDSAVYLCASSGTGGSYNEQFFGPGTRLTVL.

The V call is TRBV5-4, the J call TRBJ1-1; D remains ambiguous. The V end was cut by 3 bases, the J end by 6 bases, with 24 bases between. Germline V gene lookup returns CDR1 SGHNT and CDR2 YYREEE (reference sequence). CDR3 size: 17 residues. The CDR3 nucleotides are TGTGCCAGCAGCTCGGGGTTGGTCGGCCGCCTGAGGGCTGAAGCTTTCTTT. Protein sequence: CASSSGLVGRLRAEAFF.

V is TRBV7-2 and J is TRBJ1-1; no clear D. The CDR3 loop spans 15 amino acids. Germline V CDR1 and CDR2: SGHTA, FQGNSA. The ends were cut back, 1 base at V and 2 bases at J, with 11 bases in the middle. CDR3 nucleotide sequence: TGTGCCAGCAGCTTAGTTCGGCAGGCTAACACTGAAGCTTTCTTT. It codes for CASSLVRQANTEAFF.

V is TRBV28 and J is TRBJ1-6; 7 bases agree with TRBD1. Germline V gene sequence: CDR1 MDHEN, CDR2 SYDVKM. The CDR3 is 15 residues long. V shed 6 bases, J shed 6 bases, and the junction held 8 bases outside the gene matches. CDR3 residues: CASSSPGTVNSPLHF. The CDR3 DNA is TGTGCCAGCAGCTCCCCCGGGACAGTTAATTCACCCCTCCACTTT.

The V gene is TRBV5-1, the J gene TRBJ2-6; D is uncertain. V lost 4 bases, J lost 0 bases, and 8 bases lay in between. This CDR3 region has 15 residues. Germline values: CDR1 SGHRS, CDR2 YFSETQ. The CDR3 DNA reads as TGCGCCAGCAGCCATAGTATCTCTGGGGCCAACGTCCTGACTTTC. Encoded protein: CASSHSISGANVLTF. The full variable domain, in which reference TRBV5-1 and TRBJ2-6 provide the parts outside the CDR3, is KAGVTQTPRYLIKTRGQQVTLSCSPISGHRSVSWYQQTPGQGLQFLFEYFSETQRNKGNFPGRFSGRQFSNSRSEMNVSTLELGDSALYLCASSHSISGANVLTFGAGSRLTVL.

The sample holds one count of this clone. This rearrangement joins TRBV4-3 to TRBJ2-3; D is perhaps TRBD1 (6 bases). V lost 3 bases and J 4 bases, leaving 11 bases between the germline ends. This CDR3 has 14 amino acids. CDR1 is LGHNA, CDR2 YSLEER, per germline. In nucleotides, the CDR3 is TGCGCCAGCAGCCAGTCGACAGGACCAGATACGCAGTATTTT. Its translation is CASSQSTGPDTQYF.

V is TRBV9 and J is TRBJ1-3, with D possibly being TRBD1 (5 bases). V was trimmed by 2 bases and J by 0 bases, leaving 15 bases between them. CDR1 is SGDLS, CDR2 YYNGEE, per germline. The CDR3 sequence is 17 residues long. The CDR3 is CASSVLPQGFSGNTIYF. CDR3 nucleotides: TGTGCCAGCAGCGTCCTACCTCAGGGTTTCTCTGGAAACACCATATATTTT. The variable domain in full, completed from reference TRBV9 and TRBJ1-3, reads DSGVTQTPKHLITATGQRVTLRCSPRSGDLSVYWYQQSLDQGLQFLIQYYNGEERAKGNILERFSAQQFPDLHSELNLSSLELGDSALYFCASSVLPQGFSGNTIYFGEGSWLTVV.

The rearrangement links TRBV5-1 to TRBJ2-1; D gene unclear. V gave up 1 base and J gave up 7 bases, with 6 bases separating them. This CDR3 has 12 residues. Germline values: CDR1 SGHRS, CDR2 YFSETQ. The CDR3 is CASSLSLNEQFF. The CDR3 DNA follows: TGCGCCAGCAGCTTGTCTTTAAATGAGCAGTTCTTC.

The chain carries TRBV5-1 and TRBJ2-1; TRBD2 aligns across 11 bases. CDR1 SGHRS and CDR2 YFSETQ come from the germline V gene. The V gene end was trimmed by 4 bases and the J gene end by 4 bases; junction bases not matched to a gene: 10. This CDR3 is 17 amino acids long. The DNA of the CDR3 is TGCGCCAGCAGCGGGTGGGCTAGCGGGGGGACGTACAATGAGCAGTTCTTC. Its protein product is CASSGWASGGTYNEQFF.

The chain couples TRBV29-1 to TRBJ2-3, with D tentatively TRBD2 (6 bases). The germline gives CDR1 SQVTM, CDR2 ANQGSEA. The CDR3 runs to 13 residues. The V end lost 2 bases, the J end lost 5 bases, and 11 bases lay between the germline ends. Written as DNA, the CDR3 is TGCAGCGTTGAAAGGGCGGGAAGAGATACGCAGTATTTT. Amino acid sequence: CSVERAGRDTQYF.

The chain joins TRBV19 to TRBJ2-7; weak D call: TRBD2 (7 bases). The ends were cut back, 3 bases at V and 4 bases at J, with 13 bases in the middle. The CDR3 is made up of 14 amino acids. Germline values: CDR1 LNHDA, CDR2 SQIVND (reference sequence). CDR3 amino acids: CASSIGGLQYEQYF. CDR3 nucleotide sequence: TGTGCCAGTAGTATCGGGGGGCTACAATACGAGCAGTACTTC. Full variable domain (outside the CDR3, taken from reference TRBV19 and TRBJ2-7): DGGITQSPKYLFRKEGQNVTLSCEQNLNHDAMYWYRQDPGQGLRLIYYSQIVNDFQKGDIAEGYSVSREKKESFPLTVTSAQKNPTAFYLCASSIGGLQYEQYFGPGTRLTVT.

This clone was seen only once. The V and J genes are TRBV7-3 and TRBJ2-2, with 7 bases lining up with TRBD1. Germline V lookup: CDR1 SGHTA, CDR2 FQGTGA. CDR3 size: 15 residues. Trimming removed 2 bases from V and 4 bases from J; junction bases left unmatched: 4. Here the CDR3 reads CASSLRPGGTGELFF. Written as DNA, the CDR3 is TGTGCCAGCAGCTTACGGCCAGGGGGCACCGGGGAGCTGTTTTTT.

The chain combines TRBV18 with TRBJ1-4; unclear D gene. The CDR3 has 15 amino acids. Germline V gene lookup returns CDR1 KGHSH and CDR2 LQKENI. Trimming pared 4 bases from V and 0 bases from J, leaving 9 bases between. The CDR3 nucleotides read TGTGCCAGCTCACAGCGAGCGCCAACTAATGAAAAACTGTTTTTT. Translation: CASSQRAPTNEKLFF.

V is TRBV5-6 and J is TRBJ1-1; unclear D gene. The CDR3 runs 13 residues. CDR1 is SGHDT, CDR2 YYEEEE, per germline. V lost 0 bases to trimming and J lost 8 bases, with 11 bases between them. CDR3 amino acids: CASSLGGTVEAFF. The DNA for the CDR3 is TGTGCCAGCAGCTTGGGAGGTACGGTAGAAGCTTTCTTT.

The chain carries TRBV4-3 and TRBJ1-3, with D possibly being TRBD1 (6 bases). CDR3 length: 14 amino acids. The germline V and J ends were trimmed by 2 bases and 4 bases, with 9 bases remaining between them. The germline CDR1 and CDR2 sequences are LGHNA and YSLEER. For the CDR3, the DNA is TGCGCCAGCAGCCAAAGGGGGTCGGGAAACACCATATATTTT. Encoded protein: CASSQRGSGNTIYF.

For the CDR3, the DNA is TGTGCCAGCAGCCTCCGGCCGGGACAGGAGAGCTACGAGCAGTACTTC. It is translated as CASSLRPGQESYEQYF. V is TRBV14 and J is TRBJ2-7, with 8 bases fitting TRBD1. Per germline, CDR1 SGHDN and CDR2 FVKESK. The J segment lost 3 bases and the V segment lost 4 bases, leaving 11 bases of the junction unmatched. The CDR3 consists of 16 residues.

DNA for the CDR3: TGCGCCAGCAGCCTGGGACAGATGAACACTGAAGCTTTCTTT. Amino acid sequence: CASSLGQMNTEAFF. This chain joins TRBV4-1 and TRBJ1-1; TRBD1 matches 7 bases. The V and J ends lost 4 bases and 0 bases, in that order; junction bases with no gene match: 2. Germline V gives CDR1 MGHRA, CDR2 YSYEKL. The CDR3 contains 14 residues.